The rows below give T cell receptor beta chains drawn from one sample of a study of pediatric ulcerative colitis. Repertoires were generated with immunoSEQ multiplex PCR, while TCRdb's copy carries only in-frame clones and drops some. This table has 40,000 to 60,000 clones, around 76% appearing once. The sample taken for sequencing was gut tissue. The receptors were gathered from a girl between 10 and 17 years old with moderate ulcerative colitis. Both conserved end residues are part of each CDR3. The order of the fields is V gene, J gene, D gene, CDR3 protein. The D gene is left open where the match is weak.

>TRBV14|TRBJ2-5|NA
CASSQVGGRETQYF
>TRBV4-1|TRBJ1-6|NA
CASSQEGLLSPLHF
>TRBV5-1|TRBJ2-7|TRBD2
CASSSRLGGLPYEQYF
>TRBV29-1|TRBJ2-1|NA
CSARSAGYNEQFF
>TRBV7-2|TRBJ1-3|TRBD1
CASSRLRDRGNTIYF
>TRBV25-1|TRBJ2-3|TRBD1
CASSRDRGLHTDTQYF
>TRBV19|TRBJ2-3|TRBD2
CASSTTSGGADTQYF
>TRBV27|TRBJ1-1|NA
CASQGVLGVNTEAFF
>TRBV5-1|TRBJ1-1|NA
CASSLPANTEAFF
>TRBV28|TRBJ2-1|NA
CASSSPGGVDEQFF
>TRBV6-6|TRBJ1-5|NA
CASSYSPGEPQHF
>TRBV2|TRBJ1-2|NA
CASRPDRYPSYGYTF
>TRBV4-2|TRBJ2-3|TRBD1
CASCRGTGEDTQYF
>TRBV7-8|TRBJ2-3|TRBD2
CASSLTSGTDTQYF
>TRBV9|TRBJ1-1|NA
CASSSLGGPTEAFF
>TRBV27|TRBJ2-2|TRBD2
CASSFGGSGGELFF
>TRBV6-5|TRBJ2-7|TRBD1
CASSPTGDRGHEQYF
>TRBV6-5|TRBJ2-4|NA
CASSRQSGLGNIQYF
>TRBV28|TRBJ1-4|TRBD1
CASSLGDRGGMGKLFF
>TRBV5-1|TRBJ2-7|TRBD2
CASSLAREGEQYF
>TRBV4-3|TRBJ2-1|TRBD2
CASSQEVASGGASSSYNEQFF
>TRBV9|TRBJ2-2|NA
CASSPTGMTGELFF
>TRBV27|TRBJ2-7|TRBD2
CASRLAGSYEQYF
>TRBV5-1|TRBJ1-2|NA
CASSFLGEGYTF
>TRBV4-2|TRBJ1-1|NA
CASSQSLGGMNTEAFF